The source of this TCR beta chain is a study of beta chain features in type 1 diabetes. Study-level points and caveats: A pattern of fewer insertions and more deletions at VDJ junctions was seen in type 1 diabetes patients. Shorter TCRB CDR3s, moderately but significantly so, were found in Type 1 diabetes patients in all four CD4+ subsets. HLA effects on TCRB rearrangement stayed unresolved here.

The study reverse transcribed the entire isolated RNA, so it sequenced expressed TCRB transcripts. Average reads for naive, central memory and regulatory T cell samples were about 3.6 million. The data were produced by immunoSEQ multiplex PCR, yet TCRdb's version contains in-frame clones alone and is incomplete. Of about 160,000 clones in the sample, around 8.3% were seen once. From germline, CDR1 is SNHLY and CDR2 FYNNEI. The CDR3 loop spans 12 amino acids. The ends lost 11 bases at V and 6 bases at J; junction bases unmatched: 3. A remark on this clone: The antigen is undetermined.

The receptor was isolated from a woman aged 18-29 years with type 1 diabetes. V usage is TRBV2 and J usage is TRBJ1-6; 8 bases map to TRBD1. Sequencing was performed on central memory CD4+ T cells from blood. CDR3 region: CAGQGLNSPLHF. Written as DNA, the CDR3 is TGTGCCGGACAGGGCCTTAATTCACCCCTCCACTTT. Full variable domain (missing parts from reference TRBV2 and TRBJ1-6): EPEVTQTPSHQVTQMGQEVILRCVPISNHLYFYWYRQILGQKVEFLVSFYNNEISEKSEIFDDQFSVERPDGSNFTLKIRSTKLEDSAMYFCAGQGLNSPLHFGNGTRLTVT.